This is a list of T cell receptor beta chains from one sample in a study of CD8 T cells in ankylosing spondylitis. TCRdb passed the 5' RACE reads through MiXCR, listing each CDR3 protein once. The data show 150,000 to 200,000 distinct CDR3 sequences, around a third seen once. The specimen was synovial fluid, either unsorted or a sorted T cell fraction (not recorded which). These receptors came from a male donor with ankylosing spondylitis. The CDR3 runs from the conserved cysteine through the conserved F or W. The order of the fields is V gene, D gene, J gene, clone size, CDR3 DNA, CDR3 protein. D genes are given only for firm matches. Rows give clone size only sometimes, using once, few, many, or a class for an expanded clone.

TRBV12-3/TRBV12-4	.	TRBJ1-1	.	TGTGCCAGCAGTTTGGGAGGGACAACTGAAGCTTTCTTT	CASSLGGTTEAFF
TRBV27	.	TRBJ2-3	many	TGTGCCAGCAACCCCGGACAGTCAAGCACAGATACGCAGTATTTT	CASNPGQSSTDTQYF
TRBV3-1	.	TRBJ2-5	.	TGTGCCAGCAGCCAACGCTCACAGGGTAGGGGACAAGAGACCCAGTACTTC	CASSQRSQGRGQETQYF
TRBV20-1	.	TRBJ2-7	.	TGCAGTGCTAGAGATTATGGAGAGCGGGTCTCCTACGAGCAGTACTTC	CSARDYGERVSYEQYF
TRBV5-1	.	TRBJ2-2	many	TGCGCCAGCAGCTTGGATCCGTATACCGGGGAGCTGTTTTTT	CASSLDPYTGELFF
TRBV7-9	.	TRBJ1-2	many	TGTGCCAGCAGCTCTTATCTTGGGGGTGGCTACACCTTC	CASSSYLGGGYTF
TRBV5-1	TRBD1	TRBJ2-6	.	TGCGCCAGCAGCTTGGCCTATGGACAGGGCCCTGGGGCCAACGTCCTGACTTTC	CASSLAYGQGPGANVLTF
TRBV20-1	TRBD1	TRBJ1-4	many	TGCAGTGCTCCACACCGGGACAGTAATGAAAAACTGTTTTTT	CSAPHRDSNEKLFF
TRBV15	TRBD1	TRBJ2-7	.	TGTGCCACCAGCAGGACGGGACAGGGGGACGAGCAGTACTTC	CATSRTGQGDEQYF
TRBV5-1	TRBD2	TRBJ2-1	.	TGCGCCAGCAGCCTCTTTACCCTAGCGGGACCCAATGAGCAGTTCTTC	CASSLFTLAGPNEQFF
TRBV12-3/TRBV12-4	.	TRBJ2-1	.	TGTGCCAGCAGGGCCAGCGAGTCAGAGAAGCAGTTCTTC	CASRASESEKQFF
TRBV9	.	TRBJ1-1	many	TGTGCCAGCAGCGCTCAACAGGGGAACACTGAAGCTTTCTTT	CASSAQQGNTEAFF
TRBV20-1	.	TRBJ1-4	many	TGCAGTGCTAGTAGGCCAGGGGAAAATGAAAAACTGTTTTTT	CSASRPGENEKLFF
TRBV20-1	TRBD1	TRBJ2-7	few	TGCAGTGCCCTTCGTGGGGACAGGGGGTGGAACGAGCAGTACTTC	CSALRGDRGWNEQYF
TRBV7-2	.	TRBJ2-7	.	TGTGCCAGCAGCTTAGCCTCTTTCGAGCAGTACTTC	CASSLASFEQYF
TRBV5-1	TRBD1	TRBJ2-3	once	TGCGCCAGCAGCTCCACAGGGGGCGCGTCAGATACGCAGTATTTT	CASSSTGGASDTQYF
TRBV12-3/TRBV12-4	TRBD2	TRBJ2-1	few	TGTGCCAGCAGCCGGACTAGCGGGGGGGGCAATGAGCAGTTCTTC	CASSRTSGGGNEQFF
TRBV12-3/TRBV12-4	.	TRBJ1-1	.	TGTGCCAGCAGTCCCTTCGACCCGACTGAAGCTTTCTTT	CASSPFDPTEAFF
TRBV7-9	.	TRBJ2-3	.	TGTGCCAGCAGCTTACCGGGCGCAGATACGCAGTATTTT	CASSLPGADTQYF
TRBV20-1	.	TRBJ2-3	few	TGCAGTGCTATTGAAAGTCCGCTGGCAGATACGCAGTATTTT	CSAIESPLADTQYF
TRBV9	.	TRBJ2-7	.	TGTGCCAGCGCGCCTCACGGGATGGTATACGAGCAGTACTTC	CASAPHGMVYEQYF
TRBV11-2	.	TRBJ2-3	.	TGTGCCAGCAGCCGGTCCTCCTCGATGTCAAGGGATACGCAGTATTTT	CASSRSSSMSRDTQYF
TRBV11-2	.	TRBJ2-5	few	TGTGCCAGCAGCTTGCAACCTGGGAGCGTAGAGACCCAGTACTTC	CASSLQPGSVETQYF
TRBV7-9	.	TRBJ1-2	.	TGTGCCAGCAGCCGAAAAGACGTGATGAGGACCTTC	CASSRKDVMRTF
TRBV27	TRBD1	TRBJ1-5	many	TGTGCCAGCAGGGGCGGACAGGGTAGCAATCAGCCCCAGCATTTT	CASRGGQGSNQPQHF
TRBV5-1	TRBD2	TRBJ2-7	.	TGCGCCAGCAGCTTTACCACTAGCGGGGGATCCTACGAGCAGTACTTC	CASSFTTSGGSYEQYF
TRBV18	.	TRBJ1-1	.	TGTGCCAGCTCACCCGTTCGGGGGGCGTCGGGCACTGAAGCTTTCTTT	CASSPVRGASGTEAFF
TRBV12-3/TRBV12-4	.	TRBJ1-2	few	TGTGCCAGCACCGGACGTCTGGGACGGATTTATGGCTACACCTTC	CASTGRLGRIYGYTF
TRBV7-2	TRBD2	TRBJ2-2	.	TGTGCCAGCAGCTTAGCGCGGGGGGCACTCACCGGGGAGCTGTTTTTT	CASSLARGALTGELFF
TRBV3-1	TRBD2	TRBJ2-7	.	TGTGCCAGCAGCCGGGGGGCTAGCGGGAACTACGAGCAGTACTTC	CASSRGASGNYEQYF
TRBV5-1	.	TRBJ2-1	many	TGCGCCAGCAGCTTAGAGGGCGGGGCCTACAATGAGCAGTTCTTC	CASSLEGGAYNEQFF
TRBV2	TRBD2	TRBJ2-1	.	TGTGCCAGCAGTGATCTCCTAGCGGGACCCGACCTCACTTACAATGAGCAGTTCTTC	CASSDLLAGPDLTYNEQFF
TRBV9	TRBD2	TRBJ2-1	.	TGTGCCAGCAGCGTAGCCCCCGGCGGGGGACAGCAGTTCTTC	CASSVAPGGGQQFF
TRBV6-5	.	TRBJ2-7	few	TGTGCCAGCAGTTACTCGGCTCTAACCTACGAGCAGTACTTC	CASSYSALTYEQYF
TRBV9	TRBD2	TRBJ2-1	.	TGTGCCAGCAGCGGTAGACTAGCGGGAGGGGGTGAGCAGTTCTTC	CASSGRLAGGGEQFF
TRBV29-1	TRBD1	TRBJ2-5	many	TGCAGCGTCGCTCCGGGACAGGTCGAAGAGACCCAGTACTTC	CSVAPGQVEETQYF
TRBV20-1	TRBD2	TRBJ2-1	.	TGCAGTGCCCCCCAGCTAGCGGGAGACAATGAGCAGTTCTTC	CSAPQLAGDNEQFF
TRBV6-5	TRBD2	TRBJ2-7	.	TGTGCCAGCAGCCTTAGCGGGAGGCAGTACTTC	CASSLSGRQYF
TRBV7-3	.	TRBJ2-7	.	TGTGCCAGCAGCTTACGGCTAGACACCTTCCTCTTAGAGCAGTACTTC	CASSLRLDTFLLEQYF
TRBV7-9	TRBD2	TRBJ2-7	.	TGTGCCAGCAGCCTCACCGGGACTAGTAGCAGCGAGCAGTACTTC	CASSLTGTSSSEQYF
TRBV5-6	.	TRBJ1-2	.	TGTGCCAGCAGCTTGCTGGCAGGGGCCCGGGGGGCGTATGGCTACACCTTC	CASSLLAGARGAYGYTF
TRBV7-9	TRBD2	TRBJ2-1	many	TGTGCCAGCAGCTTAGGGACTAGCGGGAACAATGAGCAGTTCTTC	CASSLGTSGNNEQFF